This TCR beta chain was observed in a study of cytomegalovirus exposure and HLA in healthy donors. This PCR relied on a set of 60 Vbeta primers and 13 Jbeta primers. TCRdb's copy holds only in-frame clones and misses some; the assay was immunoSEQ multiplex PCR. This sample has over 100,000 clones; under 85% occur once, and the top ten carry 4.8%. To note about this clone: Its antigen is unidentified.

Study findings and constraints: In vitro assays verified that a few CMV-associated chains recognized CMV antigens specifically. Rarity held for most TCR sequences, but there were some public TCRs that occurred in many donors. A later analysis linked a missense variant in DCLRE1C to the trimming of TCR beta V and J genes. Analyzed later, most CMV-associated TCR beta chains appeared HLA-restricted.

The CDR3 sequence is 15 residues long. Trimming removed 0 bases from V and 6 bases from J, with 13 bases in between. From germline, CDR1 is LGHNA and CDR2 YSLEER. The sequenced material came from PBMCs. This rearrangement joins TRBV4-3 to TRBJ2-3; no clear D. The clonotype originates from a man in his thirties or forties in good health and CMV-seropositive. The CDR3: CASSQDLRIFDTQYF. CDR3 nucleotides: TGCGCCAGCAGCCAAGATCTCCGTATCTTTGATACGCAGTATTTT.